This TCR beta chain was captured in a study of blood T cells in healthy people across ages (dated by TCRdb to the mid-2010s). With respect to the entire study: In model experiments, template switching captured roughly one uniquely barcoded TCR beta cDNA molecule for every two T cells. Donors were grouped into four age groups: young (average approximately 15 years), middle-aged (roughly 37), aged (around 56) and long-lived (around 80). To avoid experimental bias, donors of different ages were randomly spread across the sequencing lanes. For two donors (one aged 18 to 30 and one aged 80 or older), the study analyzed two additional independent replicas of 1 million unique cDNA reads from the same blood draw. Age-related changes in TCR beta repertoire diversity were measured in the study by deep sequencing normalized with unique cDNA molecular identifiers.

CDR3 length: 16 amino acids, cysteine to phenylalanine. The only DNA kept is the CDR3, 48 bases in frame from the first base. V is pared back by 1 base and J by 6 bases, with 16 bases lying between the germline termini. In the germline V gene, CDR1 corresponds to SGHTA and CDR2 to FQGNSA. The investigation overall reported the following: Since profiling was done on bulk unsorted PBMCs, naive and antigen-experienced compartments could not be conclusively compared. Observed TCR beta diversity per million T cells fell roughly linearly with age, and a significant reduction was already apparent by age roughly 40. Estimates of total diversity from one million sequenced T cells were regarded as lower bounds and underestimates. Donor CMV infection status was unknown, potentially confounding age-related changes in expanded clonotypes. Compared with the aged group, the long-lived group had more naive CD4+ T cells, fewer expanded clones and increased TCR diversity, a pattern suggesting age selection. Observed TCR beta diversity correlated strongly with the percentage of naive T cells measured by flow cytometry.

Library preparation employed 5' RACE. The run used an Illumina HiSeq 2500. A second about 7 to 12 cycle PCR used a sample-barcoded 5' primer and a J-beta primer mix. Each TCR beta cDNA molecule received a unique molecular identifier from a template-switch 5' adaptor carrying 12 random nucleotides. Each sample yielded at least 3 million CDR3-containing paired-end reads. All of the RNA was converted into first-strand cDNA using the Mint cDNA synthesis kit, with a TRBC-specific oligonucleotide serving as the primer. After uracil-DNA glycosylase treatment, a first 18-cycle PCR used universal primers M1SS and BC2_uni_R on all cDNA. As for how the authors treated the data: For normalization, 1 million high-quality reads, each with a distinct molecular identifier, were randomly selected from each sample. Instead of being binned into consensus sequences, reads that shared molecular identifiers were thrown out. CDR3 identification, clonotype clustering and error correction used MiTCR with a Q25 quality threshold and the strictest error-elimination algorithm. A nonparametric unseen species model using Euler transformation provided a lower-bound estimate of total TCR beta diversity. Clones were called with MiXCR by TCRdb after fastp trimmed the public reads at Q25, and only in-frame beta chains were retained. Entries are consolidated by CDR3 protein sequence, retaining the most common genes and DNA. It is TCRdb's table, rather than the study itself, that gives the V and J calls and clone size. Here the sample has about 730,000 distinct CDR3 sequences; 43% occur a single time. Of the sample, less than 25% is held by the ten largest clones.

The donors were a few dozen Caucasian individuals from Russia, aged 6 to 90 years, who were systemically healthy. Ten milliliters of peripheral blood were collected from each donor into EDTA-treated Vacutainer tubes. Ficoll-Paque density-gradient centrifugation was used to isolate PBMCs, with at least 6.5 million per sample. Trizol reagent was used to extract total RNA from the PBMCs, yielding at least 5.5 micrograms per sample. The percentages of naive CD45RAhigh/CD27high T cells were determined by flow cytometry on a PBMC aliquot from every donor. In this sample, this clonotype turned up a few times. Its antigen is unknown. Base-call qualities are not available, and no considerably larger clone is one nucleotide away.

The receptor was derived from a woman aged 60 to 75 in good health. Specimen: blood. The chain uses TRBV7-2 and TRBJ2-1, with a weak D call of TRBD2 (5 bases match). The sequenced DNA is TGTGCCAGCAGCTTAGGCGGCCTCCTAGCCACCAATGAGCAGTTCTTC. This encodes CASSLGGLLATNEQFF. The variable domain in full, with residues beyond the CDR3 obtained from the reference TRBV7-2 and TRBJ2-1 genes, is GAGVSQSPSNKVTEKGKDVELRCDPISGHTALYWYRQSLGQGLEFLIYFQGNSAPDKSGLPSDRFSAERTGGSVSTLTIQRTQQEDSAVYLCASSLGGLLATNEQFFGPGTRLTVL.